This TCR beta chain emerged from a study of CD8+CD57+ T cells in acquired aplastic anemia. Across the study: Across the sorted CD4+ and CD8+ cells, DNA amounts averaged roughly 3 ug.

Study-level points and caveats: Significance was not reached for CD8+ Simpson's diversity between patients and controls. Patients had fewer than 35 CD8+ CDR3 sequences in common with controls (the shared set).

This clonotype was seen more than once but under ten times. Its matching antigen is unknown. The patients chosen for sequencing had shown expansion of CD8+CD57+ cells (detected by flow cytometry). When blood sampling took place, the patients had received no therapy. Genomic DNA, the template, was used for profiling of the TCR beta VDJ and CDR3. TCRdb used MiXCR to reprocess the reads, holding one entry per CDR3 protein. The table shows about 180,000 distinct CDR3 sequences, with approximately 52% occurring only once. The length of the CDR3 is 13 residues. Germline V gene lookup returns CDR1 SGHVS and CDR2 FQNEAQ. V gave up 1 base and J gave up 7 bases, with 7 bases separating them.

Sequenced material: sorted CD4+, CD8+, or CD8+CD57+ T cells (not recorded which) from PBMCs. The chain uses TRBV7-8 and TRBJ1-4; D unclear. This clonotype was sampled from a human donor with aplastic anemia. CDR3 amino acids: CASSLGRPEKLFF. The CDR3 nucleotides read TGTGCCAGCAGCTTAGGCCGACCTGAAAAACTGTTTTTT.